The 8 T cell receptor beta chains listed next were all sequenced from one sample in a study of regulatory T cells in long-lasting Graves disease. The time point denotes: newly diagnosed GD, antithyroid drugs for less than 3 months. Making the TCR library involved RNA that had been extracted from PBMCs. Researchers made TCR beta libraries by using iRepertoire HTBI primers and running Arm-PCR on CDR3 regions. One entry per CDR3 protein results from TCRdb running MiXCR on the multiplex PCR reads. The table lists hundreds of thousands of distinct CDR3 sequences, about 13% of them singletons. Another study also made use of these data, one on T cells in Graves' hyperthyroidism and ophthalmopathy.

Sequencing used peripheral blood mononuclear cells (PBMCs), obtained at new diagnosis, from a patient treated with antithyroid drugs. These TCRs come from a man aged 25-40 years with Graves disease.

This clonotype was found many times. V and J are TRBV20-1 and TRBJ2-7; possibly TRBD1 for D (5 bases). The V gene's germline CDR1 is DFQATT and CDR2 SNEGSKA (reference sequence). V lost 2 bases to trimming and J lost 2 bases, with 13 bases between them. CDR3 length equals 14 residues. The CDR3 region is CSARPGVGPYEQYF. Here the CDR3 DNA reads TGCAGTGCTAGACCTGGGGTGGGGCCCTACGAGCAGTACTTC.

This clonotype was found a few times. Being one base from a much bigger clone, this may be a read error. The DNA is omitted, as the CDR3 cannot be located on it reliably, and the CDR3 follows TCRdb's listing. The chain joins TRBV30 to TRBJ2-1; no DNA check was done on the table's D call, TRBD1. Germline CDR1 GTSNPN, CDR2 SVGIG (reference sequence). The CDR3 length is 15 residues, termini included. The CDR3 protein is CAWAQGAGSYNEQSF.

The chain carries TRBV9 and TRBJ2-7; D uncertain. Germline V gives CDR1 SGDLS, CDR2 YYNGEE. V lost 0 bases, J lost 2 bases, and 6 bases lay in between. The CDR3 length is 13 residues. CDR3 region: CASSVDETYEQYF. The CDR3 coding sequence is TGTGCCAGCAGCGTAGATGAAACCTACGAGCAGTACTTC.

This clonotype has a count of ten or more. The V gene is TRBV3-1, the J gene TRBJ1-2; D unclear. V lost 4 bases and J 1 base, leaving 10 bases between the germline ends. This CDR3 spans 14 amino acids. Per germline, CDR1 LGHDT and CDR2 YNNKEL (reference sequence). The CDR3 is CASSPRSDNYGYTF. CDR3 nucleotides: TGTGCCAGCAGCCCCAGATCTGATAACTATGGCTACACCTTC.

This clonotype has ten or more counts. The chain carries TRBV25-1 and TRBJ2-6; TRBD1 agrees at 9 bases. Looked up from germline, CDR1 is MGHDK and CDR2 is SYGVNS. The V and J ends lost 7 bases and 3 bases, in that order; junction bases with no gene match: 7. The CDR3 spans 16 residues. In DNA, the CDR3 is TGTGCCAGCATGTCGGGACAGGGTTATGGGGCCAACGTCCTGACTTTC. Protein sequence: CASMSGQGYGANVLTF.

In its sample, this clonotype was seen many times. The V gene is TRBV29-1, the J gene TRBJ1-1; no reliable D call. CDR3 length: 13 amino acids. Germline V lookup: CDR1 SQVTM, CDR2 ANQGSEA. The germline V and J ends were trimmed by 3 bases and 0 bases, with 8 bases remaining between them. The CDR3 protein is CSVERQLNTEAFF. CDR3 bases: TGCAGCGTTGAGCGGCAGTTGAACACTGAAGCTTTCTTT. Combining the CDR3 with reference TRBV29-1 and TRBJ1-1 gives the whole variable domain SAVISQKPSRDICQRGTSLTIQCQVDSQVTMMFWYRQQPGQSLTLIATANQGSEATYESGFVIDKFPISRPNLTFSTLTVSNMSPEDSSIYLCSVERQLNTEAFFGQGTRLTVV.

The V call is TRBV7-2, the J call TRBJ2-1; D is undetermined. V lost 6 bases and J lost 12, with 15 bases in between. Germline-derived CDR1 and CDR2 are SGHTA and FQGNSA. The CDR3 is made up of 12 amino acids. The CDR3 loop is CASRSPATWQFF. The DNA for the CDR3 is TGTGCCAGCAGATCACCCGCAACTTGGCAGTTCTTC. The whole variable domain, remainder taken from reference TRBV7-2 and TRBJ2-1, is GAGVSQSPSNKVTEKGKDVELRCDPISGHTALYWYRQSLGQGLEFLIYFQGNSAPDKSGLPSDRFSAERTGGSVSTLTIQRTQQEDSAVYLCASRSPATWQFFGPGTRLTVL.

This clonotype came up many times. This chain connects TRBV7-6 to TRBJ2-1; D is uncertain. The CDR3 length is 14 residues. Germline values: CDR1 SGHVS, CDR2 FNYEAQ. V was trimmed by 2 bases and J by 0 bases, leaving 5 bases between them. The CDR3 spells CASSLISSYNEQFF. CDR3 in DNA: TGTGCCAGCAGCTTAATCAGCTCCTACAATGAGCAGTTCTTC.